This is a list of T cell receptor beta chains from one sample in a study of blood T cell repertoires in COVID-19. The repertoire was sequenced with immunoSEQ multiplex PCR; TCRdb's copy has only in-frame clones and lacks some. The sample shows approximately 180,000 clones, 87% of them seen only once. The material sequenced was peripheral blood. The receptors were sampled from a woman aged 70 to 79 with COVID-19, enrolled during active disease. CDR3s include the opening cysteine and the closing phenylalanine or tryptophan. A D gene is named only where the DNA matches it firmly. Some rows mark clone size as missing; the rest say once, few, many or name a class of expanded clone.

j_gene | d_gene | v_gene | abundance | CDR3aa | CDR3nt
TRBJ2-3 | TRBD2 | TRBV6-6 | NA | CASLRTSGVSTDTQYF | TGTGCCAGCCTCAGGACTAGCGGGGTTAGCACAGATACGCAGTATTTT
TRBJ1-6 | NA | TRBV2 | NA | CASSEALRQAGDNSPLHF | TGTGCCAGCAGTGAAGCGCTTCGCCAGGCGGGTGATAATTCACCCCTCCACTTT
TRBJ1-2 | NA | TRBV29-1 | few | CSVSGGANNYGYTF | TGCAGCGTCTCAGGCGGGGCCAATAACTATGGCTACACCTTC
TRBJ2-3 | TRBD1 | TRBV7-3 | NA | CATSGTGSTDTQYF | TGTGCCACCTCCGGGACAGGGTCCACAGATACGCAGTATTTT
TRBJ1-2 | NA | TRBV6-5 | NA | CASSHGGLGSYGYTF | TGTGCCAGCAGTCACGGGGGATTGGGCAGCTATGGCTACACCTTC
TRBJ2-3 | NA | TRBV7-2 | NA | CASSHKDYMRDTQYF | TGTGCCAGCAGCCATAAGGACTACATGAGAGATACGCAGTATTTT
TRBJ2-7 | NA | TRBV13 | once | CASSLGSGANSYEQYF | TGTGCCAGCAGCTTAGGGTCTGGGGCTAACTCCTACGAGCAGTACTTC
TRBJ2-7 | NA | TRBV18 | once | CASSPRGLDYYEQYF | TGTGCCAGCTCACCACGGGGACTGGACTACTACGAGCAGTACTTC
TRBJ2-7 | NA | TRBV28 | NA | CASSLRDAIAYEQYF | TGTGCCAGCAGTTTAAGAGATGCCATAGCCTACGAGCAGTACTTC
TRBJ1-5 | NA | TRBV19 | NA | CAAGSTYSNQPQHF | TGTGCCGCAGGCTCCACTTATAGCAATCAGCCCCAGCATTTT
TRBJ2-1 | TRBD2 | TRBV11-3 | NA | CASSNPGLAYEQFF | TGTGCCAGCAGCAACCCGGGACTAGCATATGAGCAGTTCTTC
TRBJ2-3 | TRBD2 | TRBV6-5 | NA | CASSYSSGRAADTQYF | TGTGCCAGCAGTTACTCTAGCGGGAGGGCCGCAGATACGCAGTATTTT
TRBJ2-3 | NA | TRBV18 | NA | CASSPGVRSRGTDTQYF | TGTGCCAGCTCTCCGGGAGTACGGTCCCGCGGCACAGATACGCAGTATTTT
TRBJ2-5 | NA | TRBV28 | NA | CASSLWVGSWETQYF | TGTGCCAGCAGTTTATGGGTCGGTTCCTGGGAGACCCAGTACTTC
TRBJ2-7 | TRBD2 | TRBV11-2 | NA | CASSLDRSSGYYEQYF | TGTGCCAGCAGCTTAGATCGGTCTAGCGGATACTACGAGCAGTACTTC
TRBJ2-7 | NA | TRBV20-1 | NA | CSASGLLANSYEQYF | TGCAGTGCTAGTGGGCTGTTAGCGAATTCCTACGAGCAGTACTTC
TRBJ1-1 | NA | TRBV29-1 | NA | CTYRAYTEAFF | TGCACTTACAGGGCGTACACTGAAGCTTTCTTT
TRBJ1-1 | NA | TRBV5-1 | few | CASSPSGTNTEAFF | TGCGCCAGCAGCCCATCCGGGACAAATACTGAAGCTTTCTTT
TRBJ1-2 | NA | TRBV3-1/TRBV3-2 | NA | CASSQERRFEKQGHYGYTF | TGTGCCAGCAGCCAAGAACGCCGCTTCGAGAAACAGGGACACTATGGCTACACCTTC
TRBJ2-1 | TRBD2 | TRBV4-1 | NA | CASSLLLAGGGDEQFF | TGCGCCAGCAGCCTTCTACTAGCGGGAGGAGGCGATGAGCAGTTCTTC
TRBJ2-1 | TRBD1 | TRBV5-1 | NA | CASNPDRENEQFF | TGCGCCAGCAACCCGGACAGGGAAAATGAGCAGTTCTTC
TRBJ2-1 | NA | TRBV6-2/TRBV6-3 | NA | CASSHYLYNEQFF | TGTGCCAGCAGCCACTACCTCTACAATGAGCAGTTCTTC
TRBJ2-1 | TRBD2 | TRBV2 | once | CASSDVSGRYNEQFF | TGTGCCAGCAGCGATGTTAGCGGGAGATACAATGAGCAGTTCTTC
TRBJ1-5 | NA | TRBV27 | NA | CASSYHRDNQPQHF | TGTGCCAGCAGTTACCACAGAGATAATCAGCCCCAGCATTTT
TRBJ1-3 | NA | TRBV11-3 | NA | CASSLKVGRPSGNTIYF | TGTGCCAGCAGCTTAAAGGTTGGGAGGCCCTCTGGAAACACCATATATTTT
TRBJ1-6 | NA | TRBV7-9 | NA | CASSKGDYNSPLHF | TGTGCCAGCTCGAAGGGAGACTATAATTCACCCCTCCACTTT
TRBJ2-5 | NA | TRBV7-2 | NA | CASSYSPRGTQYF | TGTGCCAGCAGCTATAGCCCCAGGGGGACCCAGTACTTC
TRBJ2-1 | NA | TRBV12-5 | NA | CASGSTGRVVNEQFF | TGTGCTAGTGGTTCGACTGGGCGGGTGGTGAATGAGCAGTTCTTC
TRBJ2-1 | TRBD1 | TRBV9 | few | CASSVPSGGEEVNEQFF | TGTGCCAGCAGCGTCCCCTCAGGGGGAGAGGAGGTCAATGAGCAGTTCTTC
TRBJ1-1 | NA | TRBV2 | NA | CASTLAGGGLMNTEAFF | TGTGCCAGCACCCTAGCCGGGGGGGGCCTAATGAACACTGAAGCTTTCTTT
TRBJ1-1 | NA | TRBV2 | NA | CASSEQENTEAFF | TGTGCCAGCAGTGAACAGGAAAATACTGAAGCTTTCTTT
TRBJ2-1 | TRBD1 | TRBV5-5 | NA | CASRTGTGIHEQFF | TGTGCCAGCAGAACCGGGACAGGAATCCATGAGCAGTTCTTC
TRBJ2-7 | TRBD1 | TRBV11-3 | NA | CASSLTGGYEQYF | TGTGCCAGCAGCTTGACAGGGGGCTACGAGCAGTACTTC
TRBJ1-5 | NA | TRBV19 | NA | CASSIVLGGAGQPQHF | TGTGCCAGTAGTATAGTACTGGGGGGGGCCGGTCAGCCCCAGCATTTT
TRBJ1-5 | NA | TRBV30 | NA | CAWSSQGQPQHF | TGTGCCTGGAGTAGCCAGGGACAGCCCCAGCATTTT
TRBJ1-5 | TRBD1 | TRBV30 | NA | CACRGNNQPQHF | TGTGCCTGCAGGGGGAACAATCAGCCCCAGCATTTT
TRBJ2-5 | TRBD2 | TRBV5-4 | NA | CASSRRLAPRETQYF | TGTGCCAGCAGCCGAAGACTAGCGCCTCGGGAGACCCAGTACTTC
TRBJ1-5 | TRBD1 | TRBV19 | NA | CASSGQGGNQPQHF | TGTGCCAGTAGTGGACAGGGTGGCAATCAGCCCCAGCATTTT
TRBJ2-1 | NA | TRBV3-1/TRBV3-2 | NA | CASSQDVLLPYNEQFF | TGTGCCAGCAGCCAAGATGTACTTCTCCCCTACAATGAGCAGTTCTTC
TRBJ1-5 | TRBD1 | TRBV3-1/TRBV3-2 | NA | CASSQGQGAGEQPQHF | TGTGCCAGCAGCCAAGGACAGGGGGCGGGCGAACAGCCCCAGCATTTT
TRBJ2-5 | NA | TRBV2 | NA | CASKNDFETQYF | TGTGCCAGTAAAAACGACTTCGAGACCCAGTACTTC
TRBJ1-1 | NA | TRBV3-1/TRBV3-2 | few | CASSQGGLTEAFF | TGTGCCAGCAGCCAAGGGGGGCTCACTGAAGCTTTCTTT
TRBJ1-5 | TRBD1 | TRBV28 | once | CASSQGAKGNQPQHF | TGTGCCAGCTCACAGGGGGCGAAGGGCAATCAGCCCCAGCATTTT
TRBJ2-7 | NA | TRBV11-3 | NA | CASSLGAGSYEQYF | TGTGCCAGCAGCTTAGGCGCGGGATCCTACGAGCAGTACTTC
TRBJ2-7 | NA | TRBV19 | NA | CASSMPPSGRLGVYEQYF | TGTGCCAGTAGTATGCCCCCGTCGGGGAGACTAGGAGTTTACGAGCAGTACTTC
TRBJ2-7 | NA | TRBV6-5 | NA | CASSYSRRDSYEQYF | TGTGCCAGCAGTTACTCGAGGCGGGACTCCTACGAGCAGTACTTC
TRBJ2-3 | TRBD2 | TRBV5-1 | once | CASSPPTSGTITDTQYF | TGCGCCAGCAGCCCCCCGACTAGCGGGACGATCACAGATACGCAGTATTTT
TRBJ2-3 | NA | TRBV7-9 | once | CASSLGDTSFTDTQYF | TGTGCCAGCAGCCTGGGGGACACTTCTTTCACAGATACGCAGTATTTT
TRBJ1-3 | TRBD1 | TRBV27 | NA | CASSRQGIGNTIYF | TGTGCCAGCAGTCGACAGGGGATAGGAAACACCATATATTTT
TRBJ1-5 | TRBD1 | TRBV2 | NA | CASTGTGGKLQPQHF | TGTGCCAGCACCGGGACAGGGGGCAAGCTACAGCCCCAGCATTTT
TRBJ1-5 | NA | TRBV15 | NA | CATSLQLDFYSNQPQHF | TGTGCCACCAGTTTACAATTGGACTTCTATAGCAATCAGCCCCAGCATTTT
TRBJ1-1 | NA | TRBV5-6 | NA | CASSSTLRIPEAFF | TGTGCCAGCAGCTCGACACTTAGAATACCTGAAGCTTTCTTT
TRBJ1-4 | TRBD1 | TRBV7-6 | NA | CASSLGTGGNEKLFF | TGTGCCAGCAGCTTAGGGACAGGGGGAAATGAAAAACTGTTTTTT
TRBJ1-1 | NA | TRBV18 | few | CASSLFAGGRFTEAFF | TGTGCCAGCTCACTGTTCGCTGGGGGCCGGTTCACTGAAGCTTTCTTT
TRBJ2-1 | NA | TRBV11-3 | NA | CASSLRQGTGNEQFF | TGTGCCAGCAGCTTACGGCAGGGGACGGGCAATGAGCAGTTCTTC
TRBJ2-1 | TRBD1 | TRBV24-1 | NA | CATSETGTGVLNEQFF | TGTGCCACCAGTGAGACCGGGACAGGGGTCCTAAATGAGCAGTTCTTC
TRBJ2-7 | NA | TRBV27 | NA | CAKDAGLGQTYEQYF | TGTGCCAAAGATGCTGGTCTTGGACAAACCTACGAGCAGTACTTC